This T cell receptor (beta chain) is from a study of cytomegalovirus exposure and HLA in healthy donors. At the level of the study: Earlier, approximately 190 million T cells were analyzed, and about 100 million unique TCR beta sequences were found among them.

Trimming took 5 bases from V and 5 from J, leaving 12 bases between them. Per germline, CDR1 WNHNN and CDR2 SYGVQD (reference sequence). The CDR3 consists of 13 residues. As concerns this clone: Its specificity is unknown.

Study-wide points: Analysis was performed later, and it showed HLA-associated TCR beta chains to be more clonally expanded than equally common others.

Primers: 60 Vbeta forward and 13 Jbeta reverse. Only in-frame clones appear in the TCRdb table, and some are missing; sequencing was by immunoSEQ multiplex PCR. Of some 200,000 clones listed, about four fifths are singletons. The sequencing input was PBMCs. The rearrangement links TRBV10-1 to TRBJ2-5, with D unclear. The clonotype comes from a girl aged 5-17 years in good health and CMV-seropositive. CDR3: CASSSADRETQYF. Written as DNA, the CDR3 is TGCGCCAGCAGTTCTGCCGATCGGGAGACCCAGTACTTC.